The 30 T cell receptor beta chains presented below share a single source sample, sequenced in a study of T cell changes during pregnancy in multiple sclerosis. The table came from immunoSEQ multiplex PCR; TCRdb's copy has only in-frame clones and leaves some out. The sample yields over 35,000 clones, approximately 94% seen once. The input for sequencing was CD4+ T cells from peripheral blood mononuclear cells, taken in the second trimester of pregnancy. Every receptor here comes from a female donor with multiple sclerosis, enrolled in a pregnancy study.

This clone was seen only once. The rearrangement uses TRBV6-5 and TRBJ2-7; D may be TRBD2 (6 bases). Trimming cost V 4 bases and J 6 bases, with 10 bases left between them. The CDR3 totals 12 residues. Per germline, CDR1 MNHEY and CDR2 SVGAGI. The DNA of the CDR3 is TGTGCCAGCAGTTTTGGCGGGGTCGAGCAGTACTTC. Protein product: CASSFGGVEQYF.

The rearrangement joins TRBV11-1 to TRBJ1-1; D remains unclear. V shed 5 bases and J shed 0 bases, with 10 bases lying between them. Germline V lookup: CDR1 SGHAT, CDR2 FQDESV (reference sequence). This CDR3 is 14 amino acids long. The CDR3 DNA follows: TGTGCCAGCAGCATTAGGAGGCTGAACACTGAAGCTTTCTTT. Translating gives CASSIRRLNTEAFF.

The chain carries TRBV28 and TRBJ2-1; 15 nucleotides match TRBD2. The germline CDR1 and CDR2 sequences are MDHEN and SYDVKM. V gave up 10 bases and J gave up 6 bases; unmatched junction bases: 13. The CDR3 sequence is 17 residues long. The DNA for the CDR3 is TGTGCCACCGCGAGGACTAGCGGGAGGGCTAGTGGCAATGAGCAGTTCTTC. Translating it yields CATARTSGRASGNEQFF.

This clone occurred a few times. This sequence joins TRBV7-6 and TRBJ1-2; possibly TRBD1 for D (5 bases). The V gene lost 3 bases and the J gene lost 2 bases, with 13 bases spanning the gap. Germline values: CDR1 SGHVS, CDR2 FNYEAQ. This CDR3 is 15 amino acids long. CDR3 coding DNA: TGTGCCAGCAGCTTTTTATCTCGACAGAACTATGGCTACACCTTC. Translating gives CASSFLSRQNYGYTF.

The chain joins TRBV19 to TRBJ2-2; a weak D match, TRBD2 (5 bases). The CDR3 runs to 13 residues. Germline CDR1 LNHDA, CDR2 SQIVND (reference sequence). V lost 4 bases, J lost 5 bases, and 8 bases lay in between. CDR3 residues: CASSTLVTGELFF. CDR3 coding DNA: TGTGCCAGTAGTACACTAGTTACCGGGGAGCTGTTTTTT.

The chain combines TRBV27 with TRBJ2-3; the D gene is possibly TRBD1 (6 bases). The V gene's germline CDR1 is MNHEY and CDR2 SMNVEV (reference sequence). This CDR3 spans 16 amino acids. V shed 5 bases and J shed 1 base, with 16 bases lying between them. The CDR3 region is CASSPRRGKRTDTQYF. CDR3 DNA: TGTGCCAGCAGTCCTCGCAGGGGAAAACGCACAGATACGCAGTATTTT.

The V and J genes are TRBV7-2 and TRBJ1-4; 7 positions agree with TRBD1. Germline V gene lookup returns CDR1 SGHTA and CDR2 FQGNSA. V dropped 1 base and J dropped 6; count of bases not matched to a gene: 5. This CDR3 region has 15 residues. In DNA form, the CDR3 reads TGTGCCAGCAGCTTAGGACAGGGAACCCATGAAAAACTGTTTTTT. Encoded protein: CASSLGQGTHEKLFF.

The CDR3 nucleotides read TGTGCCAGCAGTTTTAGACTAGCGGGATATAGGAGCTCCTACAATGAGCAGTTCTTC. As protein: CASSFRLAGYRSSYNEQFF. This chain joins TRBV28 and TRBJ2-1; TRBD2 agrees at 11 bases. With 3 bases clipped from V and 0 bases from J, the junction kept 10 bases outside the gene matches. The CDR3 has 19 residues. Germline V gene data show CDR1 as MDHEN and CDR2 as SYDVKM.

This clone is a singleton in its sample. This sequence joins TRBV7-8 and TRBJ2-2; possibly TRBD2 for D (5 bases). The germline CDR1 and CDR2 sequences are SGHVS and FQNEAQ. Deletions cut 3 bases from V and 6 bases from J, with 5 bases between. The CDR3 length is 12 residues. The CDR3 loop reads CASSFGAGELFF. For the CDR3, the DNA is TGTGCCAGCAGCTTCGGGGCCGGGGAGCTGTTTTTT.

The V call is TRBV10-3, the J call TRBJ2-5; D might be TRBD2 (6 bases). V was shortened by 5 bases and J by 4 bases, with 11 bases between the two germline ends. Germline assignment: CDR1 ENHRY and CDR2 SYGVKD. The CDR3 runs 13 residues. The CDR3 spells CAISNHGGETQYF. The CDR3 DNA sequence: TGTGCCATCAGTAACCACGGGGGAGAGACCCAGTACTTC.

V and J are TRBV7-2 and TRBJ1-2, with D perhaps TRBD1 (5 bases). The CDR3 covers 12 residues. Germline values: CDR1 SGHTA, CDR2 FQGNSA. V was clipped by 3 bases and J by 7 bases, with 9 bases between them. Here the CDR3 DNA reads TGTGCCAGCAGCTTGCCAGGGATTGGCTACACCTTC. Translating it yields CASSLPGIGYTF.

DNA for the CDR3: TGTGCCAGCAGCTCCGGGGGGGCCGTAGATACGCAGTATTTT. As protein: CASSSGGAVDTQYF. This chain connects TRBV7-6 to TRBJ2-3; TRBD2 matches at 8 bases. This CDR3 contains 14 residues. The V gene end was trimmed by 4 bases and the J gene end by 5 bases; junction bases not matched to a gene: 5. CDR1 and CDR2 (germline): SGHVS, FNYEAQ.

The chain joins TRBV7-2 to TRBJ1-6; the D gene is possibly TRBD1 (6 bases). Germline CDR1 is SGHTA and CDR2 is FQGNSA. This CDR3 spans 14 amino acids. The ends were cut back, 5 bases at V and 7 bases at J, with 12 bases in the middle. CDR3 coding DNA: TGTGCCAGCAGCATACAGGGCCGAAATTCACCCCTCCACTTT. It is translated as CASSIQGRNSPLHF. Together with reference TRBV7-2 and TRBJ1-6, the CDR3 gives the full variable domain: GAGVSQSPSNKVTEKGKDVELRCDPISGHTALYWYRQSLGQGLEFLIYFQGNSAPDKSGLPSDRFSAERTGGSVSTLTIQRTQQEDSAVYLCASSIQGRNSPLHFGNGTRLTVT.

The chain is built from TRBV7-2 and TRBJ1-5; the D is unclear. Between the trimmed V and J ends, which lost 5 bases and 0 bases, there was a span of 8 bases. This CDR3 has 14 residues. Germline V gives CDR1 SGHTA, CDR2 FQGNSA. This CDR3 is CASSRDPSNQPQHF. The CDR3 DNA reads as TGTGCCAGCAGCCGGGATCCTAGCAATCAGCCCCAGCATTTT.

CDR3 sequence: CASSRDRGRGTYEQYF. In nucleotides, the CDR3 is TGTGCCAGCAGCCGGGACAGGGGGCGGGGGACCTACGAGCAGTACTTC. The V call is TRBV7-2, the J call TRBJ2-7, with 12 bases lining up with TRBD1. After removal of 5 bases from V and 2 bases from J, the junction contained 7 bases not matched to a gene. Germline CDR1 is SGHTA and CDR2 is FQGNSA. This CDR3 has 16 residues.

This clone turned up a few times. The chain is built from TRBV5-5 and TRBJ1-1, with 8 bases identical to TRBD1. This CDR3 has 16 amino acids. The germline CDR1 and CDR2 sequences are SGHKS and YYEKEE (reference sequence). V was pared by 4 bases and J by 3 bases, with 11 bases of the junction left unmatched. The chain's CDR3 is CASSPGQGRSDTEAFF. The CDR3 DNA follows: TGTGCCAGCAGCCCCGGACAGGGAAGATCGGACACTGAAGCTTTCTTT.

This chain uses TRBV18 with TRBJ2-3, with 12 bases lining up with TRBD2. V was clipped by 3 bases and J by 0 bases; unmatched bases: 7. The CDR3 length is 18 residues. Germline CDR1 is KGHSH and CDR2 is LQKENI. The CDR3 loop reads CASSPLGLAGTSTDTQYF. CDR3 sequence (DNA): TGTGCCAGCTCACCTCTTGGACTAGCGGGAACTAGCACAGATACGCAGTATTTT.

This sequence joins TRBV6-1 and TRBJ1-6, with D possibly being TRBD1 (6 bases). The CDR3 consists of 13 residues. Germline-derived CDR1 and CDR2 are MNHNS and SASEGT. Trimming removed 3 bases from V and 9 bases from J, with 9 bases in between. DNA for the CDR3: TGTGCCAGCAGTGAGACAGGCCGTTCACCCCTCCACTTT. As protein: CASSETGRSPLHF.

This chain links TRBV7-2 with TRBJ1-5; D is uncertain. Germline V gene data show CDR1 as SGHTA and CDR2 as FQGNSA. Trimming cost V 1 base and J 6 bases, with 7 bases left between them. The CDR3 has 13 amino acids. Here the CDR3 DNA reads TGTGCCAGCAGCTTAGAATTTCGTCAGCCCCAGCATTTT. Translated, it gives CASSLEFRQPQHF.

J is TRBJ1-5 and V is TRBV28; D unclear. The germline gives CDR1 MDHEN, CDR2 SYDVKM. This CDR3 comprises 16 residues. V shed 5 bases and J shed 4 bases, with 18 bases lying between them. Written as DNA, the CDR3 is TGTGCCAGCAGTCCATCCCGTGGCAGGCGAAATCAGCCCCAGCATTTT. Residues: CASSPSRGRRNQPQHF. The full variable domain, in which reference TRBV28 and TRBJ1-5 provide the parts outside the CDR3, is DVKVTQSSRYLVKRTGEKVFLECVQDMDHENMFWYRQDPGLGLRLIYFSYDVKMKEKGDIPEGYSVSREKKERFSLILESASTNQTSMYLCASSPSRGRRNQPQHFGDGTRLSIL.

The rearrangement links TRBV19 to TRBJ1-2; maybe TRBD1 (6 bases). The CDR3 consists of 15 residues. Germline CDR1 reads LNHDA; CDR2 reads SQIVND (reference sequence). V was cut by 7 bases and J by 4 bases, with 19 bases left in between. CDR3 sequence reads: CASISPGTRLYGYTF. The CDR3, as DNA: TGTGCCAGTATAAGTCCCGGGACAAGACTCTATGGCTACACCTTC. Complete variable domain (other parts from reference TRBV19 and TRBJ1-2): DGGITQSPKYLFRKEGQNVTLSCEQNLNHDAMYWYRQDPGQGLRLIYYSQIVNDFQKGDIAEGYSVSREKKESFPLTVTSAQKNPTAFYLCASISPGTRLYGYTFGSGTRLTVV.

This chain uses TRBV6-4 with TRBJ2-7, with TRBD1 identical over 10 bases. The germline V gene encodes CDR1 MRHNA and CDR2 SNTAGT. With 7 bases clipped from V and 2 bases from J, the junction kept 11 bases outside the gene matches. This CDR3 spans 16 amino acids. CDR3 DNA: TGTGCCAGCACCCTTAGAAGGACAGGGGGTACCTACGAGCAGTACTTC. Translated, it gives CASTLRRTGGTYEQYF.

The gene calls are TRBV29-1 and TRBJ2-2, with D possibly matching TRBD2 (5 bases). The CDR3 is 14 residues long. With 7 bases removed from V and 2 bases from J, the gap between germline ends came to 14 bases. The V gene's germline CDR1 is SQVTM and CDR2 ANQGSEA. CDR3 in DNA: TGCAGCGCCGGTGGAGGTCCCAACACCGGGGAGCTGTTTTTT. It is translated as CSAGGGPNTGELFF.

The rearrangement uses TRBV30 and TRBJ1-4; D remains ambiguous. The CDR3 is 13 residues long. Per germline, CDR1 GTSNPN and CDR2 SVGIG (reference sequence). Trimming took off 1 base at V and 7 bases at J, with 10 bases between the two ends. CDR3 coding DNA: TGTGCCTGGAGTGGAGGGCACGGTGAAAAACTGTTTTTT. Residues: CAWSGGHGEKLFF.

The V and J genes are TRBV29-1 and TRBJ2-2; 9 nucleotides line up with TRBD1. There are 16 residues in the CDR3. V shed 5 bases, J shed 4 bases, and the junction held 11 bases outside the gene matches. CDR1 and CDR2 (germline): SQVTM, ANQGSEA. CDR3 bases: TGCAGCGTTCTCGTACAGGGGGCTTACGGCACCGGGGAGCTGTTTTTT. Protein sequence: CSVLVQGAYGTGELFF.

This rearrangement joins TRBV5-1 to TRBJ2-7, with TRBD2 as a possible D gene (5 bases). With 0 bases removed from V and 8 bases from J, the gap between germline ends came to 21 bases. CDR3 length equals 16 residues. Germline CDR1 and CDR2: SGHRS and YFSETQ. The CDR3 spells CASSLEVGTVYGKQYF. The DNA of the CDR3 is TGCGCCAGCAGCTTGGAAGTGGGAACGGTCTACGGGAAGCAGTACTTC.

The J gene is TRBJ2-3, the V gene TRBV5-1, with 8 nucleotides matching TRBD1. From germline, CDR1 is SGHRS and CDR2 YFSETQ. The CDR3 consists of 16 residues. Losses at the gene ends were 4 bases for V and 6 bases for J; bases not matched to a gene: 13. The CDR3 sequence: CASSAGQVDQGDTQYF. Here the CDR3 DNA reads TGCGCCAGCAGCGCGGGACAGGTCGACCAGGGGGATACGCAGTATTTT.

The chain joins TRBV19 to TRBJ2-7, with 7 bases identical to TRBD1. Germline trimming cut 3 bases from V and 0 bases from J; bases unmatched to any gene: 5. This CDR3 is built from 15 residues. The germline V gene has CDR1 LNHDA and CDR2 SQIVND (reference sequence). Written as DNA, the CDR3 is TGTGCCAGTAGTATTACCTGGGACAGCTCCTACGAGCAGTACTTC. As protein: CASSITWDSSYEQYF.

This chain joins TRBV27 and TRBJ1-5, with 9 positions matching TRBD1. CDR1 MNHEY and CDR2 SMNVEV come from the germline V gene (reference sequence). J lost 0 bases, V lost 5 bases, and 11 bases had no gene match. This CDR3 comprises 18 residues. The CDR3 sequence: CASSELTGGVYSNQPQHF. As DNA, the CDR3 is TGTGCCAGCAGTGAACTCACAGGGGGCGTTTATAGCAATCAGCCCCAGCATTTT.

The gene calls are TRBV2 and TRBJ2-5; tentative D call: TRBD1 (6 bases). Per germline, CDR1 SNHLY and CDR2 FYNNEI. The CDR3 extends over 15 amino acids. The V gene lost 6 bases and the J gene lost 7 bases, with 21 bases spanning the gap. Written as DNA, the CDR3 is TGTGCCAGCAGGGGCTGGACAGTACCCAGTGGGACCCAGTACTTC. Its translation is CASRGWTVPSGTQYF. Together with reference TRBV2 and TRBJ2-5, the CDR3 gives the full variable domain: EPEVTQTPSHQVTQMGQEVILRCVPISNHLYFYWYRQILGQKVEFLVSFYNNEISEKSEIFDDQFSVERPDGSNFTLKIRSTKLEDSAMYFCASRGWTVPSGTQYFGPGTRLLVL.